This entry lists 25 T cell receptor beta chains sequenced from one sample in a study of Graves' ophthalmopathy and Graves' hyperthyroidism. Transcripts of RNA were the source for amplifying TCR beta CDR3 regions. Investigators did first-round RT-PCR with HTBI primers, then second-round multiplex PCR. TCRdb re-analysed the multiplex PCR reads in MiXCR, keeping a single row per CDR3 protein. The top ten clones hold 44% of a sample with 740,000 or so distinct CDR3 sequences, 40% of them seen once. The sample consisted of peripheral blood. Receptors were obtained from an adult man with Graves' ophthalmopathy.

This clonotype showed up many times. The rearrangement uses TRBV24-1 and TRBJ2-7, with D unclear. V was cut by 7 bases and J by 2 bases, with 11 bases left in between. This CDR3 has 13 amino acids. In germline, CDR1 is KGHDR, CDR2 SFDVKD. The CDR3 DNA is TGTGCCACCAGCCTCGGGCATCCCTACGAGCAGTACTTC. Amino acid sequence: CATSLGHPYEQYF.

This clonotype has at least ten counts. The gene calls are TRBV10-3 and TRBJ1-2, with no clear D. The CDR3 sequence is 13 residues long. Trimming left V 0 bases short and J 4 bases short, with 6 bases between. Looked up from germline, CDR1 is ENHRY and CDR2 is SYGVKD. CDR3 protein: CAISESVGYGYTF. CDR3 in DNA: TGTGCCATCAGTGAGTCGGTGGGCTATGGCTACACCTTC.

This clonotype was counted ten times or more. The CDR3 nucleotides are TGTGCCACCAGTGATTCCTACAGGGTGAACGAGCAGTACTTC. Amino acid sequence: CATSDSYRVNEQYF. This sequence joins TRBV24-1 and TRBJ2-7, with D possibly matching TRBD1 (6 bases). The germline gives CDR1 KGHDR, CDR2 SFDVKD. Trimming left V 2 bases short and J 5 bases short, with 12 bases between. This CDR3 has 14 amino acids.

The chain joins TRBV25-1 to TRBJ1-4; a possible D gene is TRBD1 (6 bases). The CDR3 has 13 residues. CDR1 MGHDK and CDR2 SYGVNS come from the germline V gene. V was clipped by 8 bases and J by 7 bases, with 14 bases between them. CDR3 DNA: TGTGCCAGCGGGGGGGGGGGCGGTGAAAAACTGTTTTTT. It yields the protein CASGGGGGEKLFF.

CDR3 DNA sequence: TGTGCCAGCAGTTCCACCTGGCAGTACTTC. It translates to CASSSTWQYF. V gene TRBV2 combines with J gene TRBJ2-7; D remains ambiguous. V dropped 5 bases and J dropped 9 bases, with 8 bases sitting between them. The V gene's germline CDR1 is SNHLY and CDR2 FYNNEI. The length of the CDR3 is 10 residues. Full variable domain (remainder filled in from reference TRBV2 and TRBJ2-7): EPEVTQTPSHQVTQMGQEVILRCVPISNHLYFYWYRQILGQKVEFLVSFYNNEISEKSEIFDDQFSVERPDGSNFTLKIRSTKLEDSAMYFCASSSTWQYFGPGTRLTVT.

The chain uses TRBV7-8 and TRBJ2-3; 10 bases fit TRBD2. V lost 1 base, J lost 5 bases, and 3 bases stayed unmatched. The CDR3 loop spans 15 amino acids. CDR1 is SGHVS and CDR2 is FQNEAQ in the germline V gene. CDR3: CASSLGLAGVDTQYF. Here the CDR3 DNA reads TGTGCCAGCAGCTTAGGGCTAGCGGGGGTAGATACGCAGTATTTT.

The chain employs TRBV7-2 and TRBJ1-2; D is perhaps TRBD1 (5 bases). Germline V gene sequence: CDR1 SGHTA, CDR2 FQGNSA. The V gene lost 11 bases and the J gene lost 7 bases, with 17 bases spanning the gap. The CDR3 totals 12 residues. CDR3 DNA: TGTGCCTGGTGGAGGGACTTTCCTGGCTACACCTTC. Amino acids: CAWWRDFPGYTF.

The chain recombines TRBV10-3 with TRBJ2-1; no definite D call. The germline V gene encodes CDR1 ENHRY and CDR2 SYGVKD. The length of the CDR3 is 12 residues. Trimming pared 3 bases from V and 0 bases from J, leaving 0 bases between. The CDR3 region is CAISDSYNEQFF. DNA for the CDR3: TGTGCCATCAGTGACTCCTACAATGAGCAGTTCTTC.

With regard to this clonotype: An end of the junction differs from the germline gene, which may be a read error. The chain has TRBV7-9 and TRBJ2-5, with D perhaps TRBD2 (5 bases). The CDR3 is made up of 13 amino acids. Looked up from germline, CDR1 is SEHNR and CDR2 is FQNEAQ (reference sequence). The CDR3 region has the DNA TGTGCCAGCAGCTTAGGGGGAGTCGAGACCCAGGACTTC. It encodes CASSLGGVETQDF.

This clonotype was detected a few times. The rearrangement joins TRBV7-6 to TRBJ2-7; TRBD2 matches at 8 bases. This CDR3 has 14 residues. The V gene's germline CDR1 is SGHVS and CDR2 FNYEAQ. V lost 2 bases and J lost 4; bases outside the gene matches: 4. For the CDR3, the DNA is TGTGCCAGCAGCTTAAGCGGGAGAAAATACGAGCAGTACTTC. Its protein product is CASSLSGRKYEQYF.

The CDR3 DNA follows: TGTGCCACCAGCAGGGGGGCCGGGACAGGGTTGGGAAACACCATATATTTT. Amino acid sequence: CATSRGAGTGLGNTIYF. The chain has TRBV15 and TRBJ1-3; 9 bases agree with TRBD1. The CDR3 is made up of 17 amino acids. Germline V gives CDR1 LNHNV, CDR2 YYDKDF (reference sequence). After removal of 3 bases from V and 4 bases from J, the junction contained 10 bases not matched to a gene. Supplemented by reference TRBV15 and TRBJ1-3, the full variable domain reads DAMVIQNPRYQVTQFGKPVTLSCSQTLNHNVMYWYQQKSSQAPKLLFHYYDKDFNNEADTPDNFQSRRPNTSFCFLDIRSPGLGDTAMYLCATSRGAGTGLGNTIYFGEGSWLTVV.

Notes on this clonotype: A much bigger clone sits one base away, suggesting this may be a read error. The V gene is TRBV5-5, the J gene TRBJ1-1; D might be TRBD1 (5 bases). This CDR3 has 13 residues. CDR1 is SGHKS and CDR2 is YYEKEE in the germline V gene (reference sequence). The CDR3 loop is CVSSLSGASEAFF. The CDR3 DNA reads TGCGTCAGCAGCTTGAGCGGGGCATCTGAAGCTTTCTTT.

This clonotype was counted once. This chain links TRBV19 with TRBJ1-4; 9 nucleotides align to TRBD1. The trim removed 9 bases at V and 3 bases at J, leaving 8 bases unmatched. The CDR3 runs to 15 residues. Germline V gene lookup returns CDR1 LNHDA and CDR2 SQIVND (reference sequence). CDR3 DNA sequence: TGTGCCAGCAGTCCGACAGGGGGGGCTAATGAAAAACTGTTTTTT. It codes for CASSPTGGANEKLFF.

This chain links TRBV10-3 with TRBJ1-6, with D possibly TRBD1 on 6 matching bases. The V gene's germline CDR1 is ENHRY and CDR2 SYGVKD. V was clipped by 6 bases and J by 4 bases, with 16 bases between them. CDR3 length equals 16 residues. Here the CDR3 DNA reads TGTGCCATCAGGGCCGCTGGGGGCTCGTATAATTCACCCCTCCACTTT. It encodes CAIRAAGGSYNSPLHF.

This clonotype has a handful of counts. The rearrangement joins TRBV10-3 to TRBJ1-6, with 7 bases matching TRBD1. The CDR3 length is 14 residues. In germline, CDR1 is ENHRY, CDR2 SYGVKD. Trimming took 10 bases from V and 7 from J; bases not matched to a gene: 10. In DNA form, the CDR3 reads TGTGCCACCTCCAAGGGGGCGAAGAATTCACCCCTCCACTTT. Translation: CATSKGAKNSPLHF.

As concerns this clonotype: Its ends do not fully match the called genes, so a read error is possible. The chain employs TRBV7-2 and TRBJ1-1, with a possible D match to TRBD1 (6 bases). The CDR3 runs 15 residues. Germline CDR1 reads SGHTA; CDR2 reads FQGNSA. CDR3: CACSVDERGDTEAFF. Written as DNA, the CDR3 is TGTGCCTGCAGCGTGGATGAGAGGGGGGACACTGAAGCTTTCTTT.

V is TRBV9 and J is TRBJ2-3; 10 nucleotides line up with TRBD2. Germline trimming cut 0 bases from V and 2 bases from J; bases unmatched to any gene: 3. The V gene's germline CDR1 is SGDLS and CDR2 YYNGEE. CDR3 length equals 16 residues. CDR3 in DNA: TGTGCCAGCAGCGTAGCCAGCGGGAGGGACACAGATACGCAGTATTTT. The encoded protein is CASSVASGRDTDTQYF.

This clonotype was seen more than once but under ten times. This chain connects TRBV2 to TRBJ1-1, with D maybe TRBD1 (5 bases). V shed 5 bases and J shed 8 bases, with 9 bases lying between them. The CDR3 length is 11 residues. The V gene's germline CDR1 is SNHLY and CDR2 FYNNEI. The CDR3 DNA is TGTGCCAGCAGTTTCGGACAAGAAGCTTTCTTT. This codes for CASSFGQEAFF.

The chain recombines TRBV6-1 with TRBJ1-4; 8 bases map to TRBD1. In germline, CDR1 is MNHNS, CDR2 SASEGT. The V segment lost 10 bases and the J segment 7 bases; nucleotides outside the gene matches: 8. The CDR3 has 13 amino acids. CDR3 in DNA: TGTGCCACCAGGGACAGGACCCTTGAAAAACTGTTTTTT. It translates to CATRDRTLEKLFF.

The chain employs TRBV29-1 and TRBJ1-3; maybe TRBD1 (6 bases). The CDR3 has 12 residues. Germline values: CDR1 SQVTM, CDR2 ANQGSEA. The germline V and J ends were trimmed by 4 bases and 4 bases, with 8 bases remaining between them. The CDR3 sequence: CSVGGQGNTIYF. The CDR3 DNA is TGCAGCGTTGGCGGACAGGGAAACACCATATATTTT.

This clonotype was counted many times. This sequence joins TRBV4-1 and TRBJ2-5; 7 positions match TRBD1. J gave up 2 bases and V 2 bases, and 8 bases lay outside the gene matches. CDR3 length equals 16 residues. The germline V gene encodes CDR1 MGHRA and CDR2 YSYEKL. DNA of the CDR3: TGCGCCAGCAGCCAAAGTTTAGGGGGCGGACAAGAGACCCAGTACTTC. It is translated as CASSQSLGGGQETQYF.

This clonotype was seen only a few times. The chain recombines TRBV10-3 with TRBJ1-1, with 8 bases lining up with TRBD1. The CDR3 contains 15 residues. Trimming at V came to 10 bases and at J to 4 bases, leaving 14 bases not matched to a gene. Germline V gene lookup returns CDR1 ENHRY and CDR2 SYGVKD. The CDR3 coding sequence is TGTGCCAGCAGCACTTCCGGGACAGGTATCACTGAAGCTTTCTTT. This encodes CASSTSGTGITEAFF.

This clonotype showed up many times. The V and J genes are TRBV29-1 and TRBJ2-7; D possibly corresponds to TRBD2 (5 bases). The V gene's germline CDR1 is SQVTM and CDR2 ANQGSEA. The CDR3 is 11 amino acids. The V and J ends lost 8 bases and 7 bases respectively, with 15 bases between them. This chain's CDR3 is CSSGSLFEQYF. In DNA form, the CDR3 reads TGCAGCTCGGGATCCCTCTTTGAGCAGTACTTC.

This clonotype was seen repeatedly, ten times or more. This CDR3 reads CSGTVQETQYF. As DNA, the CDR3 is TGCAGTGGGACAGTCCAAGAGACCCAGTACTTC. The gene calls are TRBV20-1 and TRBJ2-5, with a tentative D call TRBD1 (6 bases). The CDR3 has 11 residues. Per germline, CDR1 DFQATT and CDR2 SNEGSKA (reference sequence). The V and J ends lost 7 bases and 1 base respectively, with 7 bases between them.

In regard to this clonotype: This clone may be a read error of a much larger clone one base away. The chain combines TRBV20-1 with TRBJ1-3, with D perhaps matching TRBD1 (5 bases). The CDR3 sequence is 13 residues long. CDR1 is DFQATT, CDR2 SNEGSKA, per germline (reference sequence). In DNA, the CDR3 is TGCAGCGCGAGTCCAGGGTCCATCGACACCATATGTTTT. It is translated as CSASPGSIDTICF.